This T cell receptor (beta chain) originates from a study of blood T cell repertoires in COVID-19. The germline gives CDR1 MGHDK, CDR2 SYGVNS. The V end lost 1 base, the J end lost 4 bases, and 13 bases lay between the germline ends. CDR3 length equals 15 residues. Two consecutive negative NP/OP PCR tests, clearance, or resolved symptoms defined Cohort 3 recovery. TCRdb keeps only in-frame clones here, not all; method: immunoSEQ multiplex PCR. The sample carries 250,000 or so clones, less than 85% recorded once. V usage is TRBV25-1 and J usage is TRBJ1-1; a weak D match, TRBD1 (6 bases). This clonotype was sampled from a man aged 55-75 years who had recovered from COVID-19. The sequencing input was PBMCs or T cells enriched from blood (not recorded which). CDR3: CASSEFGGAPTEAFF. The CDR3 coding sequence is TGTGCCAGCAGTGAATTTGGGGGGGCGCCCACTGAAGCTTTCTTT.